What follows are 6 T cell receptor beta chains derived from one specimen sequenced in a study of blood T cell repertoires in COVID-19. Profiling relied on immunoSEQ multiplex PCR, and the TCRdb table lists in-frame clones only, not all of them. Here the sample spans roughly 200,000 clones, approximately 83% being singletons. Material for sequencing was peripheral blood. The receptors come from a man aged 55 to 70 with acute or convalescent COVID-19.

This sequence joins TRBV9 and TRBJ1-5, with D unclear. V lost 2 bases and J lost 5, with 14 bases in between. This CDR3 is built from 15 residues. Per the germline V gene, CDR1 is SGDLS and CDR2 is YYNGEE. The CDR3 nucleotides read TGTGCCAGCAGCGTGGCGCCCGACAATCATCAGCCCCAGCATTTT. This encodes CASSVAPDNHQPQHF.

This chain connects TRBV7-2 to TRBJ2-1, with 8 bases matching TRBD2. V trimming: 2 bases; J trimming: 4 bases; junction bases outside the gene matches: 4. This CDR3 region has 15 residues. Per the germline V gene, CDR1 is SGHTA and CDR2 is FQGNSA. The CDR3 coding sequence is TGTGCCAGCAGCTTAAGCCTAGCGGGTTACAATGAGCAGTTCTTC. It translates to CASSLSLAGYNEQFF.

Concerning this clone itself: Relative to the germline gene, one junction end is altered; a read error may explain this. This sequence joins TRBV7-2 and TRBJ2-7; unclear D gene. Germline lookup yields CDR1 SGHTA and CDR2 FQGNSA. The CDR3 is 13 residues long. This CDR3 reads CASSVAGGYEQYF. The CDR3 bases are TGTGCCAGCAGCGTAGCCGGCGGCTACGAGCAGTACTTC.

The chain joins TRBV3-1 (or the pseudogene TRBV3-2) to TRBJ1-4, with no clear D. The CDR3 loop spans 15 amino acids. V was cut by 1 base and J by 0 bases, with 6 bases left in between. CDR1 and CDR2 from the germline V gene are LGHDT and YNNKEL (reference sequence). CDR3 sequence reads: CASSQGLATNEKLFF. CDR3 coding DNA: TGTGCCAGCAGCCAAGGGCTTGCAACTAATGAAAAACTGTTTTTT.

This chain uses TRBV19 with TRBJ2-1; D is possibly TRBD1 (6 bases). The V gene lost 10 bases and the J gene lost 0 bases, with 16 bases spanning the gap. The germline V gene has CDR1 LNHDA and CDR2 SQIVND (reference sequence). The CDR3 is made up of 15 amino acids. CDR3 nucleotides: TGTGCCACCGGCCAGGGGATAGGCTCCTACAATGAGCAGTTCTTC. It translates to CATGQGIGSYNEQFF. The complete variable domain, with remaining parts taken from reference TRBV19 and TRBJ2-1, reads DGGITQSPKYLFRKEGQNVTLSCEQNLNHDAMYWYRQDPGQGLRLIYYSQIVNDFQKGDIAEGYSVSREKKESFPLTVTSAQKNPTAFYLCATGQGIGSYNEQFFGPGTRLTVL.

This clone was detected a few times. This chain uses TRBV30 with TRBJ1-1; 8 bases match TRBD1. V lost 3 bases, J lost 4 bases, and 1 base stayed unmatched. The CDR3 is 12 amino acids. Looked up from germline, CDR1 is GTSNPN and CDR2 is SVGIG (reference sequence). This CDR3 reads CAWSTGGTEAFF. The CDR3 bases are TGTGCCTGGAGCACAGGGGGCACTGAAGCTTTCTTT.